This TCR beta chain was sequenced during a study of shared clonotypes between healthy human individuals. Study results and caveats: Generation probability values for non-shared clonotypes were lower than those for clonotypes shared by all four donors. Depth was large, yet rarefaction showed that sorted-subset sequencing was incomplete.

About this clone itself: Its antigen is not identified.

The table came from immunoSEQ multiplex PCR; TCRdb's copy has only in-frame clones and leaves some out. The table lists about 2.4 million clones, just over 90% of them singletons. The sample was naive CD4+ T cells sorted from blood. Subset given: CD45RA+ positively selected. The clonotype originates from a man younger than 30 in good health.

Written as DNA, the CDR3 is TGTGCCTGGAGGTCGACTAAAGGGGCCGATAATTCACCCCTCCACTTT. Its protein is CAWRSTKGADNSPLHF. This rearrangement joins TRBV30 to TRBJ1-6, with D maybe TRBD1 (5 bases). Trimming stripped 3 bases from V and 5 bases from J, with 17 bases between. Looked up from germline, CDR1 is GTSNPN and CDR2 is SVGIG (reference sequence). This CDR3 comprises 16 residues.